This paragraph reports one TCR beta chain. The antigen is unknown. Sample time point: after dendritic cell vaccination, including at tumor progression/relapse. The sample is drawn from a study of glioma-infiltrating T cells after dendritic cell vaccination. Background on the study: Patients received autologous tumor lysate-pulsed dendritic cell vaccination between about 2003 and 2013.

Assay used: immunoSEQ multiplex PCR; TCRdb lists only in-frame clones, some missing. Among more than 95,000 clones listed, 90% were seen once. Study-wide findings and caveats: Longer survival after dendritic cell vaccination followed higher pretreatment TIL content.

The receptor comes from a human donor with glioblastoma. The specimen comprised blood, sampled after dendritic cell vaccination.

Here the CDR3 reads CASSLSRSGGPEETQYF. CDR3 nucleotides: TGCGCCAGCAGCTTGTCACGAAGCGGGGGCCCTGAAGAGACCCAGTACTTC. V is TRBV5-1 and J is TRBJ2-5; the match to TRBD2 covers 8 bases. The J segment lost 3 bases and the V segment lost 1 base, leaving 11 bases of the junction unmatched. Germline V gene sequence: CDR1 SGHRS, CDR2 YFSETQ. The CDR3 has 17 residues. Looking up the rest from reference TRBV5-1 and TRBJ2-5 gives the full variable domain: KAGVTQTPRYLIKTRGQQVTLSCSPISGHRSVSWYQQTPGQGLQFLFEYFSETQRNKGNFPGRFSGRQFSNSRSEMNVSTLELGDSALYLCASSLSRSGGPEETQYFGPGTRLLVL.